This T cell receptor (beta chain) derives from a study of tissue T cells after allogeneic stem cell transplantation. Findings and caveats of the study: Within patients, tissue anatomy strongly shaped TCR repertoire composition.

Trimming shortened V by 4 bases and J by 0 bases, and 16 bases separated the two germline ends. CDR1 is LNHDA, CDR2 SQIVND, per germline (reference sequence). The CDR3 consists of 16 residues. Comparators were a few non-transplant cancer patients without known GI disease. Method: immunoSEQ multiplex PCR; TCRdb's copy keeps in-frame clones and lacks some. The sample carries more than 8,000 clones, more than 55% recorded once. This clone was detected a few times. Its matching antigen is unknown. J is TRBJ2-7 and V is TRBV19; TRBD1 or TRBD2 may be the D gene (5 bases each). This material consisted of tissue from the jejunum, taken at autopsy. The receptor comes from a female donor older than 55 with lung cancer. The DNA for the CDR3 is TGTGCCAGTAGTAGATCCGGGACCTACAGCTCCTACGAGCAGTACTTC. This encodes CASSRSGTYSSYEQYF.